This T cell receptor beta chain was sequenced during a study of CD8 T cells in ankylosing spondylitis. General study points: Some motif variants had been reported before (in reactive arthritis synovial fluid and blood). Several highly homologous variants made up a TCR beta motif, and this motif appeared characteristic of ankylosing spondylitis blood. Significantly higher representation of disease-linked clones was reported for matched ankylosing spondylitis synovial fluid.

In its sample, this clonotype was seen many times. The antigen is not known. Quantitative 5'-RACE with molecular barcodes generated TCR beta libraries. TCRdb passed the 5' RACE reads through MiXCR, listing each CDR3 protein once. The sample has under 200,000 distinct CDR3 sequences; around a tenth are singletons. The specimen sequenced was blood, either unsorted or a sorted T cell fraction (not recorded which). The clonotype comes from a female donor with ankylosing spondylitis or in good health (not recorded which).

The CDR3 DNA sequence: TGCAGCGTTGAGAGCAGTGCCGGGGAGCTGTTTTTT. Protein product: CSVESSAGELFF. This chain uses TRBV29-1 with TRBJ2-2; D is unresolved. CDR1 and CDR2 from the germline V gene are SQVTM and ANQGSEA. Trimming took off 3 bases at V and 6 bases at J, with 8 bases between the two ends. This CDR3 comprises 12 residues.